These T cell receptor beta chains were read from a single sample in a study of blood T cell repertoires in COVID-19. Sequencing was performed with immunoSEQ multiplex PCR; in TCRdb, only in-frame clones are kept and a portion is missing. Seen here are 93,000 or so clones, around nine tenths observed once, and the top ten hold around 3.3%. The source material was peripheral blood. The receptors originated from a man aged 50 to 59 in a cohort sampled during active COVID-19. Both conserved end residues are trimmed from each CDR3. Each record gives: CDR3 protein, V gene, D gene, J gene, clone size. The D gene is left open where the match is weak. Size values are once, few and many counts, or a class for expanded clones, and some rows have none.

CDR3aa: ASSQDWGLGNQPQH
v_gene: TRBV4-1
d_gene: .
j_gene: TRBJ1-5
abundance: .

CDR3aa: ASSGLNSNQPQH
v_gene: TRBV18
d_gene: .
j_gene: TRBJ1-5
abundance: .

CDR3aa: ASSERMTGRSYGYT
v_gene: TRBV6-1
d_gene: TRBD1
j_gene: TRBJ1-2
abundance: once

CDR3aa: ASSPLDRSVGYT
v_gene: TRBV11-2
d_gene: .
j_gene: TRBJ1-2
abundance: .

CDR3aa: ASSIRSREAF
v_gene: TRBV19
d_gene: .
j_gene: TRBJ1-1
abundance: few

CDR3aa: ASSLVGTGNSPLH
v_gene: TRBV5-1
d_gene: TRBD1
j_gene: TRBJ1-6
abundance: .

CDR3aa: ASSLGLAGGRETQY
v_gene: TRBV7-7
d_gene: TRBD2
j_gene: TRBJ2-5
abundance: .

CDR3aa: ASSSGDSQSPLH
v_gene: TRBV5-1
d_gene: .
j_gene: TRBJ1-6
abundance: .

CDR3aa: ATSRDRAAGETQY
v_gene: TRBV15
d_gene: .
j_gene: TRBJ2-5
abundance: .

CDR3aa: ASSVQGPGELF
v_gene: TRBV5-4
d_gene: .
j_gene: TRBJ2-2
abundance: .

CDR3aa: ASSPGTDNSPLH
v_gene: TRBV7-3
d_gene: TRBD1
j_gene: TRBJ1-6
abundance: .

CDR3aa: ASSQDVVGLRAF
v_gene: TRBV14
d_gene: .
j_gene: TRBJ1-1
abundance: few

CDR3aa: ATSRDATQGTDTQY
v_gene: TRBV15
d_gene: .
j_gene: TRBJ2-3
abundance: .

CDR3aa: ASSSRFLDTQY
v_gene: TRBV4-3
d_gene: .
j_gene: TRBJ2-3
abundance: once

CDR3aa: ASSYRGLGQPQH
v_gene: TRBV6-2/TRBV6-3
d_gene: .
j_gene: TRBJ1-5
abundance: .

CDR3aa: ASSLTGQAFNEQF
v_gene: TRBV5-1
d_gene: TRBD1
j_gene: TRBJ2-1
abundance: .

CDR3aa: ASNTGTANYGYT
v_gene: TRBV5-1
d_gene: TRBD1
j_gene: TRBJ1-2
abundance: .

CDR3aa: ASSLGQGDNQPQH
v_gene: TRBV5-6
d_gene: TRBD1
j_gene: TRBJ1-5
abundance: .

CDR3aa: ASSTSLLAPYNEQF
v_gene: TRBV19
d_gene: .
j_gene: TRBJ2-1
abundance: .

CDR3aa: ASSPRTGTYEQY
v_gene: TRBV18
d_gene: TRBD1
j_gene: TRBJ2-7
abundance: .

CDR3aa: ASSTSGGGPTDTQY
v_gene: TRBV9
d_gene: .
j_gene: TRBJ2-3
abundance: .

CDR3aa: ASSLGQDQGPLH
v_gene: TRBV7-8
d_gene: .
j_gene: TRBJ1-6
abundance: .

CDR3aa: ASSSGGAGGTETQY
v_gene: TRBV2
d_gene: .
j_gene: TRBJ2-5
abundance: once

CDR3aa: ASTRSGDEQF
v_gene: TRBV3-1/TRBV3-2
d_gene: .
j_gene: TRBJ2-1
abundance: .

CDR3aa: ASSFELKAGGYT
v_gene: TRBV7-8
d_gene: .
j_gene: TRBJ1-2
abundance: few

CDR3aa: ASSFPASGEANEQF
v_gene: TRBV7-8
d_gene: TRBD2
j_gene: TRBJ2-1
abundance: .

CDR3aa: ASSPGGTDTQY
v_gene: TRBV12-3/TRBV12-4
d_gene: TRBD2
j_gene: TRBJ2-3
abundance: .

CDR3aa: ASRQTSGANVLT
v_gene: TRBV2
d_gene: .
j_gene: TRBJ2-6
abundance: .

CDR3aa: ASSFGGSNQPQH
v_gene: TRBV9
d_gene: .
j_gene: TRBJ1-5
abundance: .

CDR3aa: ASSPSLTDTQY
v_gene: TRBV18
d_gene: .
j_gene: TRBJ2-3
abundance: few

CDR3aa: ASSLEGTVGEKLF
v_gene: TRBV5-1
d_gene: TRBD1
j_gene: TRBJ1-4
abundance: .

CDR3aa: ASAGSSVVGGPGISVQETQY
v_gene: TRBV4-1
d_gene: .
j_gene: TRBJ2-5
abundance: once

CDR3aa: ASSPRDRAYGYT
v_gene: TRBV3-1/TRBV3-2
d_gene: TRBD1
j_gene: TRBJ1-2
abundance: .

CDR3aa: ASSILILAGGTDTQY
v_gene: TRBV19
d_gene: TRBD2
j_gene: TRBJ2-3
abundance: .

CDR3aa: ASSQAGGALNYGYT
v_gene: TRBV14
d_gene: TRBD1
j_gene: TRBJ1-2
abundance: .

CDR3aa: ASSSGLASNQPQH
v_gene: TRBV27
d_gene: .
j_gene: TRBJ1-5
abundance: few

CDR3aa: SARVSEQF
v_gene: TRBV20-1
d_gene: .
j_gene: TRBJ2-1
abundance: once

CDR3aa: ATSGQATDTQY
v_gene: TRBV12-3/TRBV12-4
d_gene: TRBD1
j_gene: TRBJ2-3
abundance: few

CDR3aa: ASSSEQGVVLNTEAF
v_gene: TRBV19
d_gene: TRBD1
j_gene: TRBJ1-1
abundance: .